This T cell receptor beta chain was sequenced for a study of cytomegalovirus exposure and HLA in healthy donors. Study-wide results and caveats: Under in vitro conditions, three CMV-associated chains were confirmed as specific for CMV antigens. Among TCR sequences, most were rare, though some public TCRs appeared in many donors.

Note on this clone: The antigen remains unidentified.

The PCR contained 60 Vbeta and 13 Jbeta primers. Measured with immunoSEQ multiplex PCR; TCRdb has only the in-frame clones, and not every one. This sample has roughly 120,000 clones, with approximately 81% found just once. V gave up 4 bases and J gave up 7 bases, with 21 bases separating them. Germline CDR1 and CDR2: SGHDT and YYEEEE. The CDR3 has 15 residues. The material sequenced was PBMCs. The V call is TRBV5-6, the J call TRBJ2-7; the D gene is possibly TRBD1 (5 bases). The clonotype was recovered from a middle-aged woman in good health and CMV-seronegative. The CDR3 spells CASSVDPTGIGEQYF. CDR3 nucleotide sequence: TGTGCCAGCAGCGTTGATCCCACAGGAATTGGAGAGCAGTACTTC.